The 25 T cell receptor beta chains in this list originate from one sample, sequenced in a study of molecular identifiers for immune sequencing clone quantification. From the PCR reads, TCRdb called clonotypes with MiXCR, one entry per CDR3 protein. The table lists 50,000 to 70,000 distinct CDR3 sequences, less than 20% of them singletons. Sequenced material: naive CD8+ T cells from blood, with Jurkat cell RNA spiked in. Indicated subset: FACS-sorted CD8+CD4-CCR7+CD45RA+ naive T cells. The receptors shown here come from a human donor in good health. Some libraries in this study had Jurkat cell RNA spiked in.

This clonotype was seen ten or more times. The chain recombines TRBV28 with TRBJ2-3, with D maybe TRBD1 (6 bases). This CDR3 comprises 17 residues. Germline loops: CDR1 MDHEN, CDR2 SYDVKM. Trimming shortened V by 4 bases and J by 2 bases, and 19 bases separated the two germline ends. The CDR3, as DNA: TGTGCCAGCAGTTCCCGCCCCCCAGGGGCCCCCACAGATACGCAGTATTTT. It translates to CASSSRPPGAPTDTQYF. Full variable domain (rest looked up from reference TRBV28 and TRBJ2-3): DVKVTQSSRYLVKRTGEKVFLECVQDMDHENMFWYRQDPGLGLRLIYFSYDVKMKEKGDIPEGYSVSREKKERFSLILESASTNQTSMYLCASSSRPPGAPTDTQYFGPGTRLTVL.

This clonotype has a count of ten or more. The V call is TRBV19, the J call TRBJ2-4; the match to TRBD2 covers 12 bases. The V gene's germline CDR1 is LNHDA and CDR2 SQIVND (reference sequence). This CDR3 spans 15 amino acids. Trimming took 5 bases from V and 4 from J; bases not matched to a gene: 3. Here the CDR3 DNA reads TGTGCCAGTAGTGGACTAGCGGGATCAAAAAACATTCAGTACTTC. Protein: CASSGLAGSKNIQYF.

This clonotype was detected many times. The chain is built from TRBV11-2 and TRBJ1-3, with D tentatively TRBD1 (6 bases). Trimming removed 2 bases at V and 0 bases at J, with 26 bases between. The germline V gene encodes CDR1 SGHAT and CDR2 FQNNGV. CDR3 length: 21 residues. The CDR3 bases are TGTGCCAGCAGCTTAATAGCAGGGTCAGGGGCCACTCCCTTCTCTGGAAACACCATATATTTT. This translates into CASSLIAGSGATPFSGNTIYF.

The chain uses TRBV12-3 or TRBV12-4 and TRBJ2-2, with D uncertain. The V end lost 2 bases, the J end lost 6 bases, and 4 bases lay between the germline ends. The CDR3 is 12 amino acids. Here the CDR3 reads CASSLSAGELFF. For the CDR3, the DNA is TGTGCCAGCAGTTTATCGGCCGGGGAGCTGTTTTTT.

This clonotype was found many times. One junction end does not reproduce the germline sequence, and a read error may be involved. The gene calls are TRBV6-1 and TRBJ1-5; 7 bases agree with TRBD1. CDR3 length: 16 amino acids. Germline lookup yields CDR1 MNHNS and CDR2 SASEGT. CDR3 in DNA: TGTGCCAGCAGTGAATGGGACAGAGATAGCTATCAGCCCCAGCATTTT. Translating gives CASSEWDRDSYQPQHF.

The chain is built from TRBV21-1 and TRBJ2-1; TRBD1, as called in the table, went unchecked against the DNA. TRBV21-1 constitutes a pseudogene. This CDR3 spans 16 amino acids. The CDR3 coding sequence is TGTGCCAGCGATAACCGGTGGGACGGACACTACAGTGAGCAGTTCTTC. Its translation is CASDNRWDGHYSEQFF.

V is TRBV6-5 and J is TRBJ1-2, with D unclear. The CDR3 runs 12 residues. V was shortened by 8 bases and J by 3 bases, with 10 bases between the two germline ends. Germline V lookup: CDR1 MNHEY, CDR2 SVGAGI. The DNA for the CDR3 is TGTGCCAGCGGAGCGGAGGACTATGGCTACACCTTC. It is translated as CASGAEDYGYTF.

This clonotype was picked up many times. The chain employs TRBV4-2 and TRBJ1-1, with D possibly matching TRBD1 (5 bases). This CDR3 has 16 residues. Trimming shortened V by 1 base and J by 3 bases, and 15 bases separated the two germline ends. The V gene's germline CDR1 is LGHNA and CDR2 YNFKEQ. The CDR3 sequence: CASSQGFVTADTEAFF. CDR3 sequence (DNA): TGTGCCAGCAGCCAAGGTTTCGTGACAGCGGACACTGAAGCTTTCTTT.

A few counts support this clonotype. For the CDR3, the DNA is TGTGCCAGCAGTTACTCGATCGTGAGGGGTTACAATGAGCAGTTCTTC. Amino acids: CASSYSIVRGYNEQFF. The J gene is TRBJ2-1, the V gene TRBV6-2 or TRBV6-3; D possibly uses TRBD1 or TRBD2 (5 bases each). Between the trimmed V and J ends, which lost 0 bases and 4 bases, there was a span of 13 bases. Germline assignment: CDR1 MNHEY and CDR2 SVGEGT. The CDR3 has 16 residues.

This clonotype showed up just once. A single base separates this from a much larger clone, so it may be a read error. The CDR3 DNA reads as TGCAGTGCCCCCAAGGCGGCCAGCTCCTACGAGCAGTACTTC. Protein: CSAPKAASSYEQYF. V is TRBV20-1 and J is TRBJ2-7; D unresolved. Per germline, CDR1 DFQATT and CDR2 SNEGSKA (reference sequence). V was pared by 6 bases and J by 0 bases, with 15 bases between. The CDR3 spans 14 residues.

This clonotype was detected a few times. A much larger clone sits a single nucleotide away, making a read error possible. The rearrangement uses TRBV7-2 and TRBJ2-5, with 7 bases that match TRBD1. CDR1 and CDR2 (germline): SGHTA, FQGNSA. This CDR3 spans 18 amino acids. V lost 2 bases, J lost 2 bases, and 14 bases stayed unmatched. CDR3: CASSLRAQRGRTQETQYF. The CDR3 nucleotides read TGTGCCAGCAGCTTAAGGGCCCAGAGGGGGCGGACACAAGAGACCCAGTACTTC.

This clonotype was seen at least ten times. The rearrangement uses TRBV19 and TRBJ1-5, with 11 bases lining up with TRBD1. Germline V CDR1 and CDR2: LNHDA, SQIVND (reference sequence). The CDR3 consists of 19 residues. The V and J ends lost 3 bases and 3 bases, in that order; junction bases with no gene match: 13. The DNA for the CDR3 is TGTGCCAGTAGTATGTTGTTTGGACAGGGGGCGGAAGTCAATCAGCCCCAGCATTTT. Translating gives CASSMLFGQGAEVNQPQHF.

With respect to this clonotype: Being one base from a much bigger clone, this may be a read error. This chain connects TRBV7-9 to TRBJ2-2; maybe TRBD2 (5 bases). Germline V gene sequence: CDR1 SEHNR, CDR2 FQNEAQ (reference sequence). This CDR3 is 15 amino acids long. In DNA, the CDR3 is TGTGCCAGCAGCCTCGAGATACGGGGATCCGGGGAGCTGCTTTTT. Encoded protein: CASSLEIRGSGELLF.

This clonotype has ten or more counts. This chain connects TRBV7-9 to TRBJ2-1; 12 positions match TRBD2. V lost 1 base and J lost 1; bases outside the gene matches: 2. Germline CDR1 is SEHNR and CDR2 is FQNEAQ (reference sequence). This CDR3 comprises 17 residues. This CDR3 is CASSLEGLAGSYNEQFF. The CDR3 coding sequence is TGTGCCAGCAGCTTAGAGGGACTAGCGGGTTCCTACAATGAGCAGTTCTTC. The variable domain in full, with the rest retrieved from reference TRBV7-9 and TRBJ2-1, is DTGVSQNPRHKITKRGQNVTFRCDPISEHNRLYWYRQTLGQGPEFLTYFQNEAQLEKSRLLSDRFSAERPKGSFSTLEIQRTEQGDSAMYLCASSLEGLAGSYNEQFFGPGTRLTVL.

This clonotype was counted between two and nine times. The chain employs TRBV7-6 and TRBJ2-7; D uncertain. Trimming removed 0 bases at V and 0 bases at J, with 15 bases between. The CDR3 extends over 17 amino acids. Per germline, CDR1 SGHVS and CDR2 FNYEAQ. The CDR3 DNA follows: TGTGCCAGCAGCTTAGCGCCCTGGCGGATGGACTCCTACGAGCAGTACTTC. It specifies CASSLAPWRMDSYEQYF.

This clonotype was seen ten or more times. J is TRBJ1-2 and V is TRBV30; D is uncertain. Germline loops: CDR1 GTSNPN, CDR2 SVGIG (reference sequence). This CDR3 has 14 amino acids. V lost 2 bases and J 3 bases, leaving 13 bases between the germline ends. The CDR3 here is CAWSPPDIDYGYTF. CDR3 in DNA: TGTGCCTGGAGTCCTCCCGACATTGACTATGGCTACACCTTC.

This clonotype was seen repeatedly, ten times or more. This chain connects TRBV15 to TRBJ2-3; 8 positions agree with TRBD2. The CDR3 consists of 15 residues. With V trimmed by 1 base and J by 3 bases, 3 bases remained unmatched. The germline V gene encodes CDR1 LNHNV and CDR2 YYDKDF (reference sequence). DNA of the CDR3: TGTGCCACCAGCAGAGCGCTAGCGGGTACAGATACGCAGTATTTT. This encodes CATSRALAGTDTQYF.

In this sample, this clonotype turned up many times. V is TRBV16 and J is TRBJ2-7, with 10 bases matching TRBD1. CDR3 size: 14 residues. Germline V CDR1 and CDR2: KGHSY, FQNENV. With V trimmed by 2 bases and J by 3 bases, 1 base remained unmatched. In nucleotides, the CDR3 is TGTGCCAGCAGCCAAGACAGGGGGCTCTACGAGCAGTACTTC. This translates into CASSQDRGLYEQYF.

Ten or more counts support this clonotype. The gene calls are TRBV30 and TRBJ2-1; 15 bases match TRBD2. The CDR3 consists of 17 residues. The trim removed 4 bases at V and 5 bases at J, leaving 9 bases unmatched. Germline V gives CDR1 GTSNPN, CDR2 SVGIG (reference sequence). CDR3 in DNA: TGTGCCTGGATACCGTGGGGGACTAGCGGGAGGAACAATGAGCAGTTCTTC. Protein sequence: CAWIPWGTSGRNNEQFF. The full variable domain, in which reference TRBV30 and TRBJ2-1 provide the parts outside the CDR3, is SQTIHQWPATLVQPVGSPLSLECTVEGTSNPNLYWYRQAAGRGLQLLFYSVGIGQISSEVPQNLSASRPQDRQFILSSKKLLLSDSGFYLCAWIPWGTSGRNNEQFFGPGTRLTVL.

This clonotype was recorded only once. Since no conserved phenylalanine or tryptophan closes the CDR3, a read error is the likely cause. The chain carries TRBV4-3 and TRBJ2-5; D gene ambiguous. The CDR3 has 14 amino acids. Germline V lookup: CDR1 LGHNA, CDR2 YSLEER. The ends were cut back, 2 bases at V and 8 bases at J, with 15 bases in the middle. The CDR3 DNA reads as TGCGCCAGCAGCCAACGGGCCCCAGGAGAAACCCAGTACCTC. The encoded protein is CASSQRAPGETQYL.

The chain couples TRBV6-2 or TRBV6-3 to TRBJ2-1, with D unresolved. V was pared by 2 bases and J by 4 bases, with 6 bases between. The CDR3 runs 13 residues. CDR1 and CDR2 (germline): MNHEY, SVGEGT. The chain's CDR3 is CASSYLAYNEQFF. The CDR3 region has the DNA TGTGCCAGCAGTTACCTGGCATACAATGAGCAGTTCTTC.

This clonotype came up many times. The V and J genes are TRBV12-3 or TRBV12-4 and TRBJ2-3; D is perhaps TRBD1 (5 bases). Between the trimmed V and J ends, which lost 6 bases and 2 bases, there was a span of 12 bases. CDR3 length equals 14 residues. The DNA for the CDR3 is TGTGCCAGCAGCCCAGGACACCCCACAGATACGCAGTATTTT. Translating it yields CASSPGHPTDTQYF.

This clonotype occurred many times. CDR3 DNA: TGTGCCAGCAGCTTTCCAGGGACCTCACCCCTCCACTTT. Translating gives CASSFPGTSPLHF. V is TRBV7-2 and J is TRBJ1-6; possible D gene TRBD1, 5 bases. Per germline, CDR1 SGHTA and CDR2 FQGNSA. V gave up 3 bases and J gave up 10 bases, with 10 bases separating them. The CDR3 spans 13 residues.

Regarding this clonotype: It is likely a read error, because the conserved phenylalanine at the end of the CDR3 is missing. The rearrangement joins TRBV3-1 to TRBJ2-1, with D tentatively TRBD2 (5 bases). V was shortened by 9 bases and J by 0 bases, with 9 bases between the two germline ends. CDR3 length: 13 amino acids. Per the germline V gene, CDR1 is LGHDT and CDR2 is YNNKEL (reference sequence). In nucleotides, the CDR3 is TGTGCCAGGGGAGCGGACTCCTACAATGAGCAGTTCCTC. Its translation is CARGADSYNEQFL.

This clonotype came up many times. The chain employs TRBV4-2 and TRBJ2-5, with a weak D call TRBD2 (6 bases). Germline-derived CDR1 and CDR2 are LGHNA and YNFKEQ. V lost 0 bases to trimming and J lost 2 bases, with 10 bases between them. This CDR3 contains 15 residues. In nucleotides, the CDR3 is TGTGCCAGCAGCCAAGATCTGCGGGATCAAGAGACCCAGTACTTC. Its translation: CASSQDLRDQETQYF.